Following are 26 T cell receptor beta chains from one sample sequenced in a study of Ad26.COV2.S vaccination and SARS-CoV-2 variants. The assay was immunoSEQ multiplex PCR, and TCRdb's table has in-frame clones only and misses some. This table has 350,000 to 450,000 clones, about nine tenths appearing once. Treatment: about 20 received Ad26.COV2.S at low or high dose, single or two shots; about 5 received placebo; per-sample allocation not given. After the first vaccine or placebo injection, samples were drawn on day 63. The input for sequencing was peripheral blood, taken in a trial of Ad26.COV2.S vaccine versus placebo. All receptors derive from a person aged 18-60 years who received the Ad26.COV2.S COVID-19 vaccine or a placebo.

This clone was counted ten times or more. This chain links TRBV5-1 with TRBJ1-2; no definite D call. V dropped 2 bases and J dropped 4 bases, with 21 bases sitting between them. CDR3 length: 17 residues. The germline V gene has CDR1 SGHRS and CDR2 YFSETQ. CDR3 DNA: TGCGCCAGCAGCTTCGGCAGTCACAGAACCGATCTCTATGGCTACACCTTC. Protein: CASSFGSHRTDLYGYTF.

The genes are TRBV24-1 and TRBJ2-5; the D call may be TRBD1 or TRBD2 (6 bases each). Germline CDR1 and CDR2: KGHDR and SFDVKD. V dropped 9 bases and J dropped 5 bases, with 15 bases sitting between them. This CDR3 spans 13 amino acids. CDR3: CATCLRGAETQYF. The DNA for the CDR3 is TGTGCCACCTGTTTGAGGGGGGCCGAGACCCAGTACTTC.

The J gene is TRBJ1-2, the V gene TRBV11-2; D is possibly TRBD1 (6 bases). Trimming shortened V by 5 bases and J by 6 bases, and 22 bases separated the two germline ends. Germline assignment: CDR1 SGHAT and CDR2 FQNNGV. This CDR3 is built from 16 residues. CDR3 loop: CASSPGEGGAFDGYTF. The CDR3 DNA sequence: TGTGCCAGCAGCCCAGGGGAGGGGGGCGCTTTTGATGGCTACACCTTC.

J is TRBJ2-5 and V is TRBV6-5; possibly TRBD2 for D (5 bases). V lost 5 bases to trimming and J lost 5 bases, with 15 bases between them. The CDR3 length is 14 residues. Germline lookup yields CDR1 MNHEY and CDR2 SVGAGI. CDR3 loop: CASSPLLVGETQYF. CDR3 nucleotide sequence: TGTGCCAGCAGTCCCCTACTAGTAGGGGAGACCCAGTACTTC.

The chain joins TRBV7-8 to TRBJ2-1; D not certain. V shed 5 bases and J shed 4 bases, with 15 bases lying between them. The CDR3 consists of 15 residues. Germline V gene lookup returns CDR1 SGHVS and CDR2 FQNEAQ. CDR3 region: CASSPQDYQYNEQFF. The CDR3, as DNA: TGTGCCAGCAGCCCCCAGGATTATCAGTACAATGAGCAGTTCTTC.

The rearrangement links TRBV2 to TRBJ2-7, with 10 bases that match TRBD2. Looked up from germline, CDR1 is SNHLY and CDR2 is FYNNEI. CDR3 length: 16 residues. With V trimmed by 7 bases and J by 4 bases, 13 bases remained unmatched. CDR3 coding DNA: TGTGCCAGCATCCTCTCTCGTGCTAGCGGGGGATACGAGCAGTACTTC. Protein sequence: CASILSRASGGYEQYF.

The V gene is TRBV7-2, the J gene TRBJ1-3; 7 bases are shared with TRBD1. After removal of 1 base from V and 0 bases from J, the junction contained 9 bases not matched to a gene. The CDR3 extends over 18 amino acids. From germline, CDR1 is SGHTA and CDR2 FQGNSA. CDR3 in DNA: TGTGCCAGCAGCTTAGGGCGGGGACAGCCGTTCTCTGGAAACACCATATATTTT. Its protein is CASSLGRGQPFSGNTIYF. Drawing the rest from reference TRBV7-2 and TRBJ1-3, the complete variable domain is GAGVSQSPSNKVTEKGKDVELRCDPISGHTALYWYRQSLGQGLEFLIYFQGNSAPDKSGLPSDRFSAERTGGSVSTLTIQRTQQEDSAVYLCASSLGRGQPFSGNTIYFGEGSWLTVV.

The genes are TRBV5-4 and TRBJ1-4; TRBD1 is a possible D gene (6 bases). Germline V gene lookup returns CDR1 SGHNT and CDR2 YYREEE (reference sequence). This CDR3 spans 16 amino acids. Between the trimmed V and J ends, which lost 0 bases and 7 bases, there was a span of 16 bases. The CDR3 DNA is TGTGCCAGCAGCTTGGAGCGAGGGGGGCGCCCTGAAAAACTGTTTTTT. Its protein is CASSLERGGRPEKLFF.

The genes are TRBV4-3 and TRBJ1-3; D is possibly TRBD1 (6 bases). The germline V and J ends were trimmed by 3 bases and 0 bases, with 12 bases remaining between them. CDR3 length: 16 residues. Per germline, CDR1 LGHNA and CDR2 YSLEER. The CDR3 nucleotides are TGCGCCAGCAGCCACGACAGGAGGAGCTCTGGAAACACCATATATTTT. Amino acids: CASSHDRRSSGNTIYF.

CDR3 nucleotide sequence: TGTGCCAGCAGCTTGGTTGGGCTTGAGCAGTTCTTC. It codes for CASSLVGLEQFF. This chain links TRBV5-5 with TRBJ2-1; D ambiguous. CDR3 length: 12 residues. Deletions cut 0 bases from V and 9 bases from J, with 7 bases between. Per germline, CDR1 SGHKS and CDR2 YYEKEE (reference sequence).

The chain recombines TRBV5-4 with TRBJ2-5, with 8 bases lining up with TRBD2. The CDR3 extends over 15 amino acids. The trim removed 4 bases at V and 5 bases at J, leaving 10 bases unmatched. From germline, CDR1 is SGHNT and CDR2 YYREEE (reference sequence). CDR3 bases: TGTGCCAGCAGCCACTTAGCGGGAACGGGGGAGACCCAGTACTTC. Its translation is CASSHLAGTGETQYF.

V gene TRBV4-1 combines with J gene TRBJ2-7; D not certain. Per germline, CDR1 MGHRA and CDR2 YSYEKL. Deletions cut 0 bases from V and 5 bases from J, with 17 bases between. The CDR3 is 16 amino acids. CDR3 residues: CASSQEGPADAHEQYF. The CDR3 DNA sequence: TGCGCCAGCAGCCAAGAAGGACCCGCAGACGCCCACGAGCAGTACTTC.

The CDR3 region is CACPYRGSNYGYTF. CDR3 bases: TGTGCCTGTCCTTACAGGGGGTCTAACTATGGCTACACCTTC. The chain is built from TRBV30 and TRBJ1-2; 8 nucleotides align to TRBD1. The CDR3 contains 14 residues. Germline values: CDR1 GTSNPN, CDR2 SVGIG (reference sequence). The junction had 6 bases not matched to a gene; V was cut back by 6 bases and J by 0 bases.

The V gene is TRBV6-5, the J gene TRBJ1-1; TRBD1 matches 8 bases. Germline lookup yields CDR1 MNHEY and CDR2 SVGAGI. This CDR3 spans 14 amino acids. V was clipped by 6 bases and J by 3 bases; unmatched bases: 6. The CDR3 protein is CASSLQGEDTEAFF. The CDR3, as DNA: TGTGCCAGCAGCTTACAGGGGGAGGACACTGAAGCTTTCTTT.

The chain recombines TRBV27 with TRBJ2-1; TRBD1 matches 9 bases. There are 14 residues in the CDR3. Trimming took 8 bases from V and 6 from J; bases not matched to a gene: 8. Germline V gene lookup returns CDR1 MNHEY and CDR2 SMNVEV (reference sequence). CDR3 bases: TGTGCCAGCTATCCGGGACAGGGTTTCAATGAGCAGTTCTTC. As protein: CASYPGQGFNEQFF.

The J gene is TRBJ1-6, the V gene TRBV5-6; tentatively, D is TRBD1 (6 bases). Trimming took 0 bases from V and 7 from J, leaving 17 bases between them. CDR3 length: 17 amino acids. Looked up from germline, CDR1 is SGHDT and CDR2 is YYEEEE. The CDR3 reads CASSLAVRWQGNSPLHF. The CDR3 region has the DNA TGTGCCAGCAGCTTGGCCGTGCGATGGCAGGGGAATTCACCCCTCCACTTT.

This clone was observed a few times. The rearrangement joins TRBV6-6 to TRBJ2-7, with 12 nucleotides matching TRBD2. From germline, CDR1 is MNHNY and CDR2 SVGAGI (reference sequence). The V gene end was trimmed by 5 bases and the J gene end by 1 base; junction bases not matched to a gene: 6. The CDR3 sequence is 16 residues long. Here the CDR3 reads CASSRKGLAGSYEQYF. As DNA, the CDR3 is TGTGCCAGCAGTAGAAAGGGACTAGCGGGTTCCTACGAGCAGTACTTC.

This chain uses TRBV6-2 or TRBV6-3 with TRBJ1-5; TRBD1 matches at 9 bases. The CDR3 has 17 amino acids. V gave up 5 bases and J gave up 2 bases; unmatched junction bases: 10. CDR1 and CDR2 from the germline V gene are MNHEY and SVGEGT. This chain's CDR3 is CASSARWDRVRNQPQHF. The CDR3 DNA reads TGTGCCAGCAGTGCCAGGTGGGACAGGGTACGCAATCAGCCCCAGCATTTT.

The chain links TRBV5-7 to TRBJ2-6; possible D gene TRBD1, 6 bases. TRBV5-7 is an ORF for which the function is uncertain. The ends were cut back, 2 bases at V and 3 bases at J, with 15 bases in the middle. The length of the CDR3 is 17 residues. The CDR3 here is CASSFRDNFRGANVLTF. DNA of the CDR3: TGTGCCAGCAGCTTCCGGGACAACTTCCGTGGGGCCAACGTCCTGACTTTC.

This clone was seen only a few times. J is TRBJ2-7 and V is TRBV27; no clear D gene. V was cut by 6 bases and J by 0 bases, with 6 bases left in between. CDR1 and CDR2 from the germline V gene are MNHEY and SMNVEV (reference sequence). This CDR3 region has 12 residues. The CDR3 sequence: CASSLNSYEQYF. DNA of the CDR3: TGTGCCAGCAGCCTCAACTCCTACGAGCAGTACTTC.

The chain carries TRBV29-1 and TRBJ1-2, with 9 bases fitting TRBD1. J was trimmed by 5 bases and V by 3 bases; bases with no gene match: 7. The length of the CDR3 is 14 residues. Germline CDR1 reads SQVTM; CDR2 reads ANQGSEA. CDR3 in DNA: TGCAGCGTTGACGGACAGGGGAGAGGATATGGCTACACCTTC. Amino acid sequence: CSVDGQGRGYGYTF.

This rearrangement joins TRBV5-1 to TRBJ2-5; 11 nucleotides agree with TRBD1. Germline V gene sequence: CDR1 SGHRS, CDR2 YFSETQ. Germline trimming cut 4 bases from V and 4 bases from J; bases unmatched to any gene: 21. The length of the CDR3 is 20 residues. CDR3 sequence (DNA): TGCGCCAGCAGCCCACAAGGACAGGGGGCTTCTTTTTTCGACCTAGAGACCCAGTACTTC. Its translation: CASSPQGQGASFFDLETQYF.

This chain joins TRBV29-1 and TRBJ1-1, with a tentative D call TRBD1 (6 bases). Trimming took off 0 bases at V and 1 base at J, with 9 bases between the two ends. The CDR3 sequence is 14 residues long. CDR1 is SQVTM and CDR2 is ANQGSEA in the germline V gene. CDR3 bases: TGCAGCGTTGAAGATCAAGGGGGGAACACTGAAGCTTTCTTT. The encoded protein is CSVEDQGGNTEAFF.

The CDR3 coding sequence is TGTGCCAGCAGCTTGAGTTATCCAGAGACCCAGTACTTC. It translates to CASSLSYPETQYF. The J gene is TRBJ2-5, the V gene TRBV7-2; D not resolved. CDR3 size: 13 residues. V gave up 3 bases and J gave up 4 bases, with 9 bases separating them. Germline V lookup: CDR1 SGHTA, CDR2 FQGNSA.

This rearrangement joins TRBV7-9 to TRBJ1-6; 8 positions agree with TRBD1. The CDR3 runs to 16 residues. V lost 3 bases to trimming and J lost 6 bases; unmatched junction nucleotides: 7. The V gene's germline CDR1 is SEHNR and CDR2 FQNEAQ (reference sequence). The CDR3 DNA follows: TGTGCCAGCAGCTTCTTCCCCGGGACAGGTAATTCACCCCTCCACTTT. Protein sequence: CASSFFPGTGNSPLHF.

This clone was observed a few times. This sequence joins TRBV19 and TRBJ1-5, with a possible D match to TRBD1 (6 bases). Germline loops: CDR1 LNHDA, CDR2 SQIVND (reference sequence). CDR3 length equals 14 residues. Between the trimmed V and J ends, which lost 7 bases and 9 bases, there was a span of 19 bases. DNA of the CDR3: TGTGCCAGTAAGGTGAGGGGGGTAAGCCGGCCCCAGCATTTT. Its translation: CASKVRGVSRPQHF.